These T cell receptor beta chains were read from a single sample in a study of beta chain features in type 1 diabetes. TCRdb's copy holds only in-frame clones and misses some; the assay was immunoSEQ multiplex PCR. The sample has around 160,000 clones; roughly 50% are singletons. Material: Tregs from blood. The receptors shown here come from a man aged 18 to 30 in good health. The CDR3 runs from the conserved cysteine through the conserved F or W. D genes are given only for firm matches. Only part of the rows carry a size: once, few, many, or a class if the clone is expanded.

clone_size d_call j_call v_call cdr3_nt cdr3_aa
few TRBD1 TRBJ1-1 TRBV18 TGTGCCAGCTCACCACAGGGGGCCCTTCAACATTCAGAAGCTTTCTTT CASSPQGALQHSEAFF
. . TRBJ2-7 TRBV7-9 TGTGCCAGCAGCCCTCCGGACTTCTACGAGCAGTACTTC CASSPPDFYEQYF
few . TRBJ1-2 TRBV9 TGTGCCAGCAGCCAGAGGCCGGGGACTAACTATGGCTACACCTTC CASSQRPGTNYGYTF
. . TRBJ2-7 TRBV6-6 TGTGCCAGCAGGGCCCGGGGGGAGCAGTACTTC CASRARGEQYF
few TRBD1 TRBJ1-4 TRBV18 TGTGCCAGCTCAGCGACAGGGCCTAATGAAAAACTGTTTTTT CASSATGPNEKLFF
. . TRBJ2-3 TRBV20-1 TGCAGTGCTACCCCGGGGGAAACGCAGTATTTT CSATPGETQYF
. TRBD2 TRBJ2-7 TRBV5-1 TGCGCCAGCAGCTTGGTCTCGGGACTAGCGGAATACGAGCAGTACTTC CASSLVSGLAEYEQYF
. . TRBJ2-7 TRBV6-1 TGTGCCAGCAGAGGGGACACTACCTACGAGCAGTACTTC CASRGDTTYEQYF
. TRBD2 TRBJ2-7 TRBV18 TGTGCCAGCTCAACTAGCGGGAGCTCCTACGAGCAGTACTTC CASSTSGSSYEQYF
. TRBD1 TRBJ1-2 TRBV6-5 TGTGCCAGCAGTCGACAGGGACGCCGTGGCTACACCTTC CASSRQGRRGYTF
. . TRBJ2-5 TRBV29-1 TGCAGCGTTGTGGAGGGGTTCGGGGAGACCCAGTACTTC CSVVEGFGETQYF
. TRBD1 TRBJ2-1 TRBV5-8 TGTGCCAGCAGCTTGCACGGACAGGGGGCCTACAATGAGCAGTTCTTC CASSLHGQGAYNEQFF
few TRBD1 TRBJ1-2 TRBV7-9 TGTGCCAGCAGCCCGGGGCAGGGGGCGAAGGAGGATGGCTACACCTTC CASSPGQGAKEDGYTF
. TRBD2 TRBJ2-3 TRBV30 TGTGCCTGCGCCCCGCGGGGGGCGCCAGATACGCAGTATTTT CACAPRGAPDTQYF
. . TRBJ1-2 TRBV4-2 TGTGCCAGCAGCCAAGATCGAGGATTCTATGGCTACACCTTC CASSQDRGFYGYTF
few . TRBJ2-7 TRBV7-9 TGTGCCAGCAGCTCAGTGGGCAGGGGACCCTCCTACGAGCAGTACTTC CASSSVGRGPSYEQYF
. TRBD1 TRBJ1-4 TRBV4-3 TGCGCCAGCAGCCACGGATCACTCGGGACAGGTTATAATGAAAAACTGTTTTTT CASSHGSLGTGYNEKLFF
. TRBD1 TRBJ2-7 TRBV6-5 TGTGCCAGCGGGGGACAGGGGGTAGGCCGGCAGTACTTC CASGGQGVGRQYF
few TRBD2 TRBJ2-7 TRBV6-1 TGTGCCAGCAAGAGGACTAGCGGCCCCTACGAGCAGTACTTC CASKRTSGPYEQYF
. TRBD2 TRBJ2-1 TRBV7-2 TGTGCCAGCAGCCGGGGCGGGAGCTCCTACAATGAGCAGTTCTTC CASSRGGSSYNEQFF
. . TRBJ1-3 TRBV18 TGTGCCAGCTCACCACAGGGAGCTGGAAACACCATATATTTT CASSPQGAGNTIYF
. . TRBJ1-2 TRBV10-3 TGTGCCATCGACCCCCATGGCCAGGGTCGTTTTGGCTACACCTTC CAIDPHGQGRFGYTF
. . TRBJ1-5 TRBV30 TGTGCCTGGAGTGTAGGCAAGGGGAATAGCAATCAGCCCCAGCATTTT CAWSVGKGNSNQPQHF
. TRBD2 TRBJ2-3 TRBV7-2 TGTGCCAGCAGCTCATACGGGACTAGCGGGAGGGCCCCCAACGCGCAGTATTTT CASSSYGTSGRAPNAQYF
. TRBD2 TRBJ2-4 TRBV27 TGTGCCAGCAGTCCGCTAGGGACTATCAAAAACATTCAGTACTTC CASSPLGTIKNIQYF
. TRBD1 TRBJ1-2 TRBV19 TGTGCCAGTAGTATCTCCGGGACAGGGTATGGCTACACCTTC CASSISGTGYGYTF
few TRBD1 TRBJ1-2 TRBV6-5 TGTGCCAGCAGCTCCCTGGACAGGGATGACTATGGCTACACCTTC CASSSLDRDDYGYTF
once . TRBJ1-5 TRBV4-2 TGTGCCAGCAGCCAGGACAGATACAATCAGCCCCAGCATTTT CASSQDRYNQPQHF
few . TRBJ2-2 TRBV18 TGTGCCAGCTCACCAAGTCGGAGGACCGGGGAGCTGTTTTTT CASSPSRRTGELFF
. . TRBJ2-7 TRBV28 TGTGCCAGCAGTGCCACTCCACCCGGGGGAGACGAGCAGTACTTC CASSATPPGGDEQYF
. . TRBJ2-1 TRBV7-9 TGTGCCAGCAGTCCCACGGGAAGTACAATGTCCGGGCAGTTCTTC CASSPTGSTMSGQFF
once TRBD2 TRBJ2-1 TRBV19 TGTGCCAGTAGTATACGGGGGGGTGACAATGAGCAGTTCTTC CASSIRGGDNEQFF
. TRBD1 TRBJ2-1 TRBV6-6 TGTGCCTCAACCCAGGCCCAGGGGGCCTACAATGAGCAGTTCTTC CASTQAQGAYNEQFF
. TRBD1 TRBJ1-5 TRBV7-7 TGTGCTAGCAGCTTAGCGAAGGGACAGGGGCGGAAGGCCCAGCATTTT CASSLAKGQGRKAQHF
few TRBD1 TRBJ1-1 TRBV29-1 TGCAGCGTTGGAGGATTGTTGGGACAGGGATACTCTGAAGCTTTCTTT CSVGGLLGQGYSEAFF
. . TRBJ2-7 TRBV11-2 TGTGCCAGCAGCTTAGACGGGAGAGAGTACGAGCAGTACTTC CASSLDGREYEQYF
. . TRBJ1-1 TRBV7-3 TGTGCCAGCAGCTTAGGGGGCTCGAACACTGAAGCTTTCTTT CASSLGGSNTEAFF
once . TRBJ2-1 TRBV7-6 TGTGCCAGCAGCTTAAGGGGACTTTTCTCCTACAATGAGCAGTTCTTC CASSLRGLFSYNEQFF
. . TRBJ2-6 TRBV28 TGTGCCAGCAGTTTCCCGGGTACCAGCTCTGGGGCCAACGTCCTGACTTTC CASSFPGTSSGANVLTF
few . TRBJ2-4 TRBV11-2 TGTGCCAGCAGCTTAGACCATGGGGCAGAAAACATTCAGTACTTC CASSLDHGAENIQYF
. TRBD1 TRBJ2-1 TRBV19 TGTGCCAGTAACAACAGGGGAAGGGAGCAGTTCTTC CASNNRGREQFF
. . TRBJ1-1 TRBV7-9 TGTGCCAGCAGCTTAGTGCAGGGTATGAACACTGAAGCTTTCTTT CASSLVQGMNTEAFF
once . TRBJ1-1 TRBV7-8 TGTGCGGCAATGAGGGAAGCTTTCTTT CAAMREAFF
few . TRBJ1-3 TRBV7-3 TGTGCCAGCAGCCAAGGAGGCCTCTCTGGAAACACCATATATTTT CASSQGGLSGNTIYF
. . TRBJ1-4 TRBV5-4 TGTGCCAGCAGCTTCCACGGGTTGAATGAAAAACTGTTTTTT CASSFHGLNEKLFF
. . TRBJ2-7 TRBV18 TGTGCCAGCTCACCCGGGACCCATAGGGGGAAGTACGAGCAGTACTTC CASSPGTHRGKYEQYF
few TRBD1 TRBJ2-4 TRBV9 TGTGCCAGCAGCCCCCGGGACAGGGCTAGAAACATTCAGTACTTC CASSPRDRARNIQYF
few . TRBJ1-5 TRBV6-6 TGTGCCAGCAGTTATGGGGACTCGCGGCAGCCCCAGCATTTT CASSYGDSRQPQHF
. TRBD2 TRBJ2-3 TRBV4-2 TGTGCCAGCAGCCAACTTGAGGCGGCGGGGGGTTTTGGAGATACGCAGTATTTT CASSQLEAAGGFGDTQYF
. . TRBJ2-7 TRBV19 TGTGCCAGTAGTATAAGGGCCAGGGGCAACGAGCAGTACTTC CASSIRARGNEQYF
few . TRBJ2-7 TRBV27 TGTGCCAGCAGTCCCTACAGGAGCTCCTACGAGCAGTACTTC CASSPYRSSYEQYF
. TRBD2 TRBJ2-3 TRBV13 TGTGCCAGCAGCTTGCGGGGGAGCACAGATACGCAGTATTTT CASSLRGSTDTQYF
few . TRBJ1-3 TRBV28 TGTGCCAGCACACCCTTCTGGGGGCAAGCTGGAAACACCATATATTTT CASTPFWGQAGNTIYF
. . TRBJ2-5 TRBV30 TGTGCCTGGGAACTAGAGTTACAAGAGACCCAGTACTTC CAWELELQETQYF